Sequencing of this T cell receptor beta chain was carried out in a study of blood T cells in healthy people across ages. Through a sample-barcoded 5' primer and a J-beta primer mix, a second PCR was run for roughly 7 to 12 cycles. One entry per CDR3 protein, called by TCRdb with MiXCR from the 5' RACE reads. The top ten clones hold 10% to 12% of a sample with approximately 1.5 million distinct CDR3 sequences, approximately 32% of them seen once. The CDR3 totals 11 residues. In germline, CDR1 is DFQATT, CDR2 SNEGSKA (reference sequence). This chain uses TRBV20-1 with TRBJ2-7, with 8 bases lining up with TRBD1. Sequenced: blood. This receptor was obtained from a woman aged 25-40 years in good health. CDR3: CSQGAGYEQYF. CDR3 nucleotide sequence: TGCAGCCAGGGGGCGGGCTACGAGCAGTACTTC.